The present T cell receptor (beta chain) was sequenced within a study of blood T cell repertoires in COVID-19. About this clone: Other DNA variants within this sample encode the same CDR3.

Libraries were prepared by immunoSEQ multiplex PCR; TCRdb keeps only in-frame clonotypes and omits some of them. The sample lists around 150,000 clones, about 74% occurring once. Germline CDR1 and CDR2: SGHNT and YYREEE (reference sequence). Deletions cut 4 bases from V and 0 bases from J, with 8 bases between. The CDR3 runs 13 residues. V usage is TRBV5-4 and J usage is TRBJ2-7, with TRBD2 as a possible D gene (6 bases). The origin of this receptor is a man in his sixties with acute or convalescent COVID-19. Sample: peripheral blood. The CDR3 sequence is CASSLRGSYEQYF. Written as DNA, the CDR3 is TGTGCCAGCAGCCTGCGGGGCTCCTACGAGCAGTACTTC. Variable domain in full (rest from reference TRBV5-4 and TRBJ2-7): ETGVTQSPTHLIKTRGQQVTLRCSSQSGHNTVSWYQQALGQGPQFIFQYYREEENGRGNFPPRFSGLQFPNYSSELNVNALELDDSALYLCASSLRGSYEQYFGPGTRLTVT.